Sequencing of this T cell receptor beta chain was carried out in a study of CD8 T cells in Susac syndrome. Study-level information: There were Susac syndrome patients who were therapy-naive at blood draw, others on corticosteroids, and others on intravenous immunoglobulin alone. Study conclusions and caveats: In Susac syndrome, CD4+ T cell repertoires lacked any clonal expansion.

Random-hexamer reverse transcription was applied to about 0.5 to 1 ug RNA. Each CDR3 protein is one row after TCRdb ran MiXCR on the immunoSEQ multiplex PCR reads. The repertoire holds some 200,000 distinct CDR3 sequences, around 95% seen once, with 0.098% in the top ten. On this clonotype: Its antigen is still unknown.

Trimming took 4 bases from V and 9 from J, leaving 23 bases between them. There are 16 residues in the CDR3. The V gene's germline CDR1 is SGHNT and CDR2 YYREEE (reference sequence). The authors carried out high-throughput sequencing of TCR beta. They applied it to CD8+ and CD4+ T cells obtained from blood. TEMRA cells were enriched by FACS, while CD8+ and CD4+ T cells were obtained through a negative isolation that was performed magnetically. The origin of this receptor is a human donor with Susac syndrome. The sequenced sample consisted of CD4+ T cells from PBMCs. The chain employs TRBV5-4 and TRBJ2-4, with TRBD2 as a possible D gene (5 bases). The CDR3 is CASSTRVLAALSIQYF. In DNA, the CDR3 is TGTGCCAGCAGCACGCGGGTCCTCGCAGCCCTAAGCATTCAGTACTTC.